This T cell receptor beta chain came from a study of human T cells and chemical hapten exposure. Whole-study context: Recorded diagnoses among the mostly female patients were alopecia areata, totalis or universalis. Whole-study findings and limits: The number of TCRs over 1 in 1000 frequency stayed unchanged after DPC. Compared with pre-sensitization or healthy control sets, expanded TCRs clustered more.

The CDR3 runs to 14 residues. Germline CDR1 SGDLS, CDR2 YYNGEE. V was cut by 2 bases and J by 2 bases, with 10 bases left in between. This clonotype showed up many times. Antigen specificity is unknown. TCRdb fed the RACE reads into MiXCR, producing one record per CDR3 protein. Among approximately 69,000 distinct CDR3 sequences listed, around a tenth were seen once. Time point defined: patch test 2, 6 weeks after DPC sensitization. Described treatment: therapeutic diphenylcyclopropenone sensitization with weekly scalp DPC. The study enrolled 18 to 70-year-old alopecia patients suitable for DPC. Sequencing was performed on whole blood, taken in connection with sensitization to the hapten diphenylcyclopropenone (DPC). This chain uses TRBV9 with TRBJ1-2, with D possibly matching TRBD1 (5 bases). The clonotype comes from a woman between 50 and 59 years old with alopecia areata. Some clones in this sample may be carry-over from other donors' samples. In DNA form, the CDR3 reads TGTGCCAGCAGCGTGGGACGGACAAACTATGGCTACACCTTC. Translated: CASSVGRTNYGYTF.